Reported below is one T cell receptor beta chain. Its antigen remains unidentified. Relative to the germline gene, one junction end is altered; a read error may explain this. This CDR3 is 14 amino acids long. Germline V CDR1 and CDR2: MDHEN, SYDVKM. Every donor gave about 9 milliliters of peripheral blood. The source of the sample is a study of blood T cells in healthy people across ages. Study-wide findings and caveats: TCR beta diversity, measured per million T cells, fell in a roughly linear way with age.

A second PCR of 7 to 11 cycles used a sample-barcoded 5' primer and a J-beta primer mix. TCRdb reprocessed the 5' RACE reads with MiXCR, giving one entry per CDR3 protein. The table shows about 1.1 million distinct CDR3 sequences, with less than 45% occurring only once. This clonotype was sampled from a man aged 18 to 35 in good health. The chain combines TRBV28 with TRBJ1-2, with D uncertain. The sequenced sample consisted of blood. The CDR3 DNA reads as TGTGCCAGCGGTTTACCGAGAACCCACTATGGCTACACCTTC. As protein: CASGLPRTHYGYTF.